The 19 T cell receptor beta chains given below trace back to one sample, sequenced in a study of blood T cells in healthy people across ages. It was with a sample-barcoded 5' primer and a J-beta primer mix that a second PCR of roughly 6 to 11 cycles was run. TCRdb independently ran MiXCR on the 5' RACE reads; one entry per CDR3 protein. The top ten clones hold 13% of a sample with under 1,000,000 distinct CDR3 sequences, roughly 40% of them seen once. Sample: blood. These receptor sequences come from a man aged 18 to 29 in good health.

J is TRBJ1-2 and V is TRBV5-5; D gene uncertain. CDR3 length equals 16 residues. The germline V gene encodes CDR1 SGHKS and CDR2 YYEKEE (reference sequence). V lost 0 bases, J lost 0 bases, and 12 bases lay in between. The CDR3 DNA reads TGTGCCAGCAGCTTGGGTCAGCTAGAAGCTAACTATGGCTACACCTTC. Translating it yields CASSLGQLEANYGYTF. The full variable domain, in which reference TRBV5-5 and TRBJ1-2 provide the parts outside the CDR3, is DAGVTQSPTHLIKTRGQQVTLRCSPISGHKSVSWYQQVLGQGPQFIFQYYEKEERGRGNFPDRFSARQFPNYSSELNVNALLLGDSALYLCASSLGQLEANYGYTFGSGTRLTVV.

The chain recombines TRBV12-3 or TRBV12-4 with TRBJ1-2; D remains unclear. Trimming shortened V by 7 bases and J by 0 bases, and 21 bases separated the two germline ends. The CDR3 sequence is 17 residues long. CDR3 in DNA: TGTGCCAGCATAGAGGGCCGGGTCAGGTTCACTAACTATGGCTACACCTTC. It codes for CASIEGRVRFTNYGYTF.

The chain is built from TRBV10-2 and TRBJ1-1; possibly TRBD1 for D (6 bases). The CDR3 extends over 13 amino acids. The V end was cut by 4 bases, the J end by 13 bases, with 19 bases between. Germline V gives CDR1 WSHSY, CDR2 SAAADI. The CDR3 sequence: CASSGTPGQLVFF. The CDR3 nucleotides read TGCGCCAGCAGTGGGACACCGGGACAATTGGTTTTCTTT.

This clonotype appeared a few times. The rearrangement joins TRBV7-2 to TRBJ2-3; 7 bases agree with TRBD1. V shed 3 bases, J shed 0 bases, and the junction held 6 bases outside the gene matches. The CDR3 has 16 residues. Looked up from germline, CDR1 is SGHTA and CDR2 is FQGNSA. The CDR3 spells CASSLVPDRSTDTQYF. In DNA, the CDR3 is TGTGCCAGCAGCTTGGTCCCGGACAGGAGCACAGATACGCAGTATTTT.

The chain couples TRBV6-1 to TRBJ1-1, with D hard to call. Germline V gene lookup returns CDR1 MNHNS and CDR2 SASEGT. V lost 6 bases and J 6 bases, leaving 17 bases between the germline ends. The CDR3 totals 14 residues. CDR3 region: CASSTSSLRAEAFF. The DNA for the CDR3 is TGTGCCAGCAGCACAAGTTCGTTGAGGGCTGAAGCTTTCTTT.

The chain links TRBV12-3 or TRBV12-4 to TRBJ1-2; possible D gene TRBD1, 5 bases. V was pared by 2 bases and J by 0 bases, with 10 bases between. The CDR3 extends over 15 amino acids. CDR3 region: CASSLPDRTNYGYTF. The DNA for the CDR3 is TGTGCCAGCAGTTTACCTGACAGAACTAACTATGGCTACACCTTC.

This clonotype was observed a single time. V and J are TRBV28 and TRBJ2-3, with 7 bases aligning to TRBD1. There are 14 residues in the CDR3. V trimming: 6 bases; J trimming: 3 bases; junction bases outside the gene matches: 6. CDR1 and CDR2 from the germline V gene are MDHEN and SYDVKM. The CDR3 is CASSNTGETDTQYF. CDR3 nucleotide sequence: TGTGCCAGCAGCAACACAGGGGAAACAGATACGCAGTATTTT.

This clonotype was detected only a few times. The rearrangement links TRBV25-1 to TRBJ2-5, with TRBD1 as a possible D gene (6 bases). CDR3 length: 15 residues. The germline V gene encodes CDR1 MGHDK and CDR2 SYGVNS. V was cut by 2 bases and J by 3 bases, with 13 bases left in between. The CDR3 DNA reads as TGTGCCAGCAGTGAAATTGTAACAGGGAAAGAGACCCAGTACTTC. Protein product: CASSEIVTGKETQYF.

This chain uses TRBV7-8 with TRBJ2-2; TRBD1 matches 8 bases. Germline CDR1 and CDR2: SGHVS and FQNEAQ. V trimming: 5 bases; J trimming: 7 bases; junction bases outside the gene matches: 9. The CDR3 sequence is 15 residues long. The CDR3 loop reads CASSARSGGYGELFF. CDR3 bases: TGTGCCAGCAGCGCGAGATCAGGGGGCTACGGGGAGCTGTTTTTT.

This clonotype was observed a few times. This chain joins TRBV12-3 or TRBV12-4 and TRBJ2-3; 8 bases agree with TRBD1. The CDR3 contains 14 residues. J lost 4 bases, V lost 6 bases, and 6 bases had no gene match. This CDR3 is CASSSQGDSDTQYF. For the CDR3, the DNA is TGTGCCAGCAGCTCACAGGGGGATTCAGATACGCAGTATTTT.

This clonotype was found a few times. The chain couples TRBV7-2 to TRBJ2-1; D gene unclear. V was pared by 0 bases and J by 5 bases, with 11 bases between. The CDR3 is 15 amino acids. Germline V lookup: CDR1 SGHTA, CDR2 FQGNSA. For the CDR3, the DNA is TGTGCCAGCAGCTTAGCCGTGACAAACAACAATGAGCAGTTCTTC. Encoded protein: CASSLAVTNNNEQFF.

This clonotype has at least ten counts. This chain uses TRBV9 with TRBJ2-6; D not certain. V lost 2 bases and J 0 bases, leaving 18 bases between the germline ends. The CDR3 has 19 residues. Germline V lookup: CDR1 SGDLS, CDR2 YYNGEE. CDR3 protein: CASSVPGRATFSGANVLTF. The CDR3, as DNA: TGTGCCAGCAGCGTCCCCGGTAGGGCCACCTTCTCTGGGGCCAACGTCCTGACTTTC.

The V call is TRBV18, the J call TRBJ1-2, with D possibly TRBD1 on 6 matching bases. V was pared by 3 bases and J by 6 bases, with 11 bases between. This CDR3 has 13 residues. Germline values: CDR1 KGHSH, CDR2 LQKENI. CDR3 region: CASSPVGGDGYTF. The CDR3 bases are TGTGCCAGCTCACCGGTCGGGGGCGATGGCTACACCTTC.

A word on this clonotype: A much more abundant neighbour one base away suggests this may be a read error. J is TRBJ2-3 and V is TRBV7-2; TRBD2 matches 8 bases. The CDR3 is 18 amino acids. The germline V gene encodes CDR1 SGHTA and CDR2 FQGNSA. The DNA of the CDR3 is TGTGCCAGCAGCTTAGTAGCGGGGTGGGCCAGAAACACAGATGCGCAGTATTTT. Translated: CASSLVAGWARNTDAQYF.

This clonotype was detected ten times or more. This chain joins TRBV12-3 or TRBV12-4 and TRBJ2-1; TRBD2 matches at 7 bases. The CDR3 loop spans 14 amino acids. The junction had 2 bases not matched to a gene; V was cut back by 3 bases and J by 3 bases. CDR3 coding DNA: TGTGCCAGCAGTTTTGAGCGGGGCTACAATGAGCAGTTCTTC. Translation: CASSFERGYNEQFF.

As regards this clonotype: One end of the junction is discordant with germline, which a read error may explain. The genes are TRBV6-2 or TRBV6-3 and TRBJ2-1; D call uncertain. CDR3 length: 15 amino acids. The germline V gene encodes CDR1 MNHEY and CDR2 SVGEGT. The CDR3 sequence is CASGYFSSSYNEQFF. CDR3 sequence (DNA): TGTGCCAGCGGTTACTTTTCTAGCTCCTACAATGAGCAGTTCTTC.

Only a few counts were recorded for this clonotype. The gene calls are TRBV6-5 and TRBJ1-2; D perhaps matches TRBD1 (5 bases). The germline CDR1 and CDR2 sequences are MNHEY and SVGAGI. CDR3 size: 14 residues. V lost 6 bases, J lost 4 bases, and 15 bases lay in between. In DNA form, the CDR3 reads TGTGCCAGCAGAGGTGAAGGGGTTGTCTATGGCTACACCTTC. This sequence encodes CASRGEGVVYGYTF.

This sequence joins TRBV7-2 and TRBJ1-1, with D perhaps TRBD1 (6 bases). Per the germline V gene, CDR1 is SGHTA and CDR2 is FQGNSA. CDR3 length: 15 amino acids. V lost 6 bases and J lost 4, with 18 bases in between. This CDR3 reads CASRVSDRPSTEAFF. The DNA for the CDR3 is TGTGCCAGCAGGGTGAGCGACAGGCCTTCCACTGAAGCTTTCTTT.

Concerning this clonotype itself: The junction departs from germline at one end; a sequencing error may be responsible. The genes are TRBV3-1 and TRBJ2-6, with D perhaps given as TRBD1 or TRBD2 (5 bases each). Germline loops: CDR1 LGHDT, CDR2 YNNKEL (reference sequence). This CDR3 is 14 amino acids long. The CDR3 spells CVSTRGAGANVLTF. The DNA of the CDR3 is TGTGTCAGCACGAGAGGGGCTGGGGCCAACGTCCTGACTTTC.